The TCR beta chain under discussion was sequenced for a study of response to subunit inactivated influenza vaccine. This CDR3 comprises 16 residues. After removal of 6 bases from V and 3 bases from J, the junction contained 10 bases not matched to a gene. CDR1 and CDR2 (germline): SGHTA, FQGNSA. TCRdb recomputed calls from the RT-PCR reads with MiXCR, one row per CDR3 protein. This table has around 790,000 distinct CDR3 sequences, approximately 22% appearing once. This clonotype was picked up a small number of times. The receptor's source is a man over 45 who received an inactivated influenza vaccine. Specimen: PBMCs from blood, collected around 5 days after vaccination. This chain links TRBV7-2 with TRBJ2-7; 11 bases line up with TRBD1. The CDR3 reads CASRGTGTGGIYEQYF. The CDR3, as DNA: TGTGCCAGCAGGGGAACCGGGACAGGGGGGATCTACGAGCAGTACTTC.